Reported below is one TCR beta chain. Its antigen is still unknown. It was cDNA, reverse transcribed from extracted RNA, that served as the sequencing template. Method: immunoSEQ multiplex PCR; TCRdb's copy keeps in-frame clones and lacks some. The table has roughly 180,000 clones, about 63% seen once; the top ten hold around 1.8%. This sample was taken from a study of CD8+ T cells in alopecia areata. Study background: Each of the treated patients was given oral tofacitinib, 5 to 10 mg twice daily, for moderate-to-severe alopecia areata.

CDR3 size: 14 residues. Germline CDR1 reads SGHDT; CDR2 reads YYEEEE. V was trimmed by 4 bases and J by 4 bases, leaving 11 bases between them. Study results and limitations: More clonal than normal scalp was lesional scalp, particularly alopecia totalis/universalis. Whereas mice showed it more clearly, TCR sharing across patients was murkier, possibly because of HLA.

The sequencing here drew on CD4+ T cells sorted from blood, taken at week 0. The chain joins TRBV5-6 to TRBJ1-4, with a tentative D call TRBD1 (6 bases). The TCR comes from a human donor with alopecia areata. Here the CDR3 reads CASSIRGFNEKLFF. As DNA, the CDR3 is TGTGCCAGCAGCATCAGGGGCTTTAATGAAAAACTGTTTTTT.